The clone carrying this TCR beta chain has a handful of counts. The sample belongs to a study of blood T cell repertoires in COVID-19. Across the whole study: Samples taken during acute and convalescent COVID-19 were collected in the United States, Italy and Spain.

Germline CDR1 reads DFQATT; CDR2 reads SNEGSKA (reference sequence). The CDR3 totals 11 residues. The V end was cut by 5 bases, the J end by 8 bases, with 12 bases between. Authors' processing steps: Nucleated cell counts were estimated from reference gene primer amplification. TCRdb's table, derived via immunoSEQ multiplex PCR, lists solely in-frame clones and lacks some. V, J and clone size are taken as reported in that table, and D and trimming were inferred from the DNA itself. The sample records around 190,000 clones, about 82% being singletons. The receptor comes from a man between 65 and 85 years old with active or convalescent COVID-19. The chain joins TRBV20-1 to TRBJ1-2; a possible D gene is TRBD1 (6 bases). Sequenced material: peripheral blood. The CDR3 protein is CSARDQGGYTF. CDR3 nucleotide sequence: TGCAGTGCTCGGGACCAGGGGGGCTACACCTTC.